This T cell receptor beta chain was recovered during a study of regulatory T cells in long-lasting Graves disease. V dropped 8 bases and J dropped 0 bases, with 14 bases sitting between them. Germline V gives CDR1 MNHEY, CDR2 SMNVEV (reference sequence). The CDR3 loop spans 15 amino acids. Time point given: newly diagnosed GD, antithyroid drugs for less than 3 months. PBMC-extracted RNA yielded the TCR library. Arm-PCR with iRepertoire HTBI primers amplified the CDR3 regions for these TCR beta libraries. TCRdb reprocessed the multiplex PCR reads with MiXCR, giving one entry per CDR3 protein. The sample has 300,000 to 400,000 distinct CDR3 sequences; about 16% are singletons. This clonotype was seen only a few times.

The source material was peripheral blood mononuclear cells (PBMCs), sampled at new diagnosis, from a patient treated with antithyroid drugs. The clonotype was recovered from a female donor with Graves disease. The chain couples TRBV27 to TRBJ2-1; D remains ambiguous. The CDR3: CASSPSAGSYNEQFF. CDR3 in DNA: TGTGCCAGCTCCCCGTCGGCAGGCTCCTACAATGAGCAGTTCTTC.